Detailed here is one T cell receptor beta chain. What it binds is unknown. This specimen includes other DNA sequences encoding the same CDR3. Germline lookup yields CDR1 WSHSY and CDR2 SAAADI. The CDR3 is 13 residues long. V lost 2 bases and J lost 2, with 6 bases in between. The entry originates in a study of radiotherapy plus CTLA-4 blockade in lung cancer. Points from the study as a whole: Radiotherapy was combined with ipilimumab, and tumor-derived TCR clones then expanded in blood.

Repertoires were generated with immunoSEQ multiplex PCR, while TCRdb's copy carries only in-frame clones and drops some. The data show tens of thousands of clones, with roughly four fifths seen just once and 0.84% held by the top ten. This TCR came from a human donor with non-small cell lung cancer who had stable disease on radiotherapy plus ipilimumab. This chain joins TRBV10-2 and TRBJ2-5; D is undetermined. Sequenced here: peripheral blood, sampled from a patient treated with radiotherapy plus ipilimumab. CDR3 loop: CASSEDTQETQYF. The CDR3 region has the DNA TGCGCCAGCAGTGAGGACACTCAAGAGACCCAGTACTTC.